The T cell receptor (beta chain) described here comes from a study of T cells in Graves' hyperthyroidism and ophthalmopathy. This clonotype was detected ten times or more. Amplification of TCR beta CDR3 regions used RNA as the template. The TCR CDR3 first-round RT-PCR relied on the HTBI primer set. MiXCR was run by TCRdb on the multiplex PCR reads, yielding one entry per CDR3 protein. The sample has approximately 150,000 distinct CDR3 sequences, less than 10% seen once. Fresh 10 ml peripheral blood yielded PBMCs. The germline gives CDR1 MNHNS, CDR2 SASEGT. V dropped 6 bases and J dropped 1 base, with 15 bases sitting between them. This CDR3 is 15 amino acids long.

This chain links TRBV6-1 with TRBJ1-1, with a tentative D call TRBD1 (5 bases). The sequencing sample was made of blood. The TCR originated in a young woman with Graves' hyperthyroidism that later progressed to Graves' ophthalmopathy. CDR3 nucleotides: TGTGCCAGCAGGATCGTTCGCAGGGAGAACACTGAAGCTTTCTTT. This sequence encodes CASRIVRRENTEAFF.